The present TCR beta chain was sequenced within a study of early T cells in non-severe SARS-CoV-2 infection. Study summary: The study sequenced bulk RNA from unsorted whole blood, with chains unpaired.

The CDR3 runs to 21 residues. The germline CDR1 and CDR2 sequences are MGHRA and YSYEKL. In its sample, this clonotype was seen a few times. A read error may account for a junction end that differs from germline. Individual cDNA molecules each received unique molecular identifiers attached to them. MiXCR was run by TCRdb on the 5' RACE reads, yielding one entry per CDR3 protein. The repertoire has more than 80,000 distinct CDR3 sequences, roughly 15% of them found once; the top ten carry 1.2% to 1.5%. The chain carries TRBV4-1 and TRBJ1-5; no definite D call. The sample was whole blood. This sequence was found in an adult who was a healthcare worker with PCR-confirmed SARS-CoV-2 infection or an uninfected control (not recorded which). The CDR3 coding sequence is TGCGCCAGCAGCCAAGAACCGCCGATAGGATCGATCACGGGAAGCAGTCAGCCCCAGCATTTT. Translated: CASSQEPPIGSITGSSQPQHF.